The clone carrying this TCR beta chain was observed at least ten times. The sample comes from a study of T-cell reconstitution after alpha-beta-depleted transplantation in children. Preparing the TCRbeta library involved the use of unique molecular identifiers. Each CDR3 protein gets one entry after TCRdb re-called the PCR reads with MiXCR. The top ten hold just over 2% of the sample, which has 480,000 or so distinct CDR3 sequences, about 10% seen once. The ends lost 6 bases at V and 10 bases at J; junction bases unmatched: 11. Germline-derived CDR1 and CDR2 are SGHTS and YDEGEE. The CDR3 is 14 amino acids.

The chain couples TRBV5-8 to TRBJ2-1, with 9 bases that match TRBD1. The TCR originated in a child aged 2 to 9 with inherited bone marrow failure, due to receive a stem cell transplant. This specimen consisted of PBMCs, obtained before TCRalphabeta/CD19-depleted stem cell transplant. CDR3 nucleotides: TGTGCCAGCACCCCTTACAGGGACAGGGAAGAGCAGTTCTTC. Amino acid sequence: CASTPYRDREEQFF.